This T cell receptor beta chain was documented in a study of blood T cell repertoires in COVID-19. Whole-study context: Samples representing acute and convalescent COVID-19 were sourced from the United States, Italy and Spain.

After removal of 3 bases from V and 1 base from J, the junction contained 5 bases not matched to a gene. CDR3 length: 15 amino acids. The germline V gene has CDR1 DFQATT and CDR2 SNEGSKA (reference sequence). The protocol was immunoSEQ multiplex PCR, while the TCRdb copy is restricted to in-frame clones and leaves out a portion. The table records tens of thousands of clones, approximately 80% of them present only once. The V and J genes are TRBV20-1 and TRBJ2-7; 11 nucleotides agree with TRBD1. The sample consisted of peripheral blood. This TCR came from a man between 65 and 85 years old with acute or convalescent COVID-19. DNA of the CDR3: TGCAGTGCTAGTGGGACAGGGGGTGGTTCCTACGAGCAGTACTTC. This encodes CSASGTGGGSYEQYF.